The T cell receptor beta chain under discussion was sequenced for a study of blood T cell repertoires in COVID-19 (dated by TCRdb to 2018 to 2021). In the study overall: The collaborator samples originated in the United States, Italy and Spain and spanned the acute and convalescent phases of COVID-19. The repertoires were released in a freely available public database intended as a resource for research on the immune response to SARS-CoV-2. A de-identified subject ID, COVID-19 status, age in years and sex were almost always included in the sample metadata. The prospective study material was composed of cDNA or gDNA derived from T cells, B-cell-depleted T cells, or PBMCs. Deeply sampled blood TCRbeta repertoires from subjects exposed to, actively infected with, or recovered from COVID-19 were included in the dataset. Where HLA class I and class II types were available, the types were taken from metadata supplied by the sample provider, not from assay-based typing. Samples came from the ongoing ImmuneRACE study (first 160 participants) plus 1,254 subjects from 6 global collaborators.

The CDR1 and CDR2 encoded by the germline V gene are SGHDT and YYEEEE. V is cut by 0 bases and J by 6 bases, and the space between the germline ends is 12 bases. From the cysteine up to the phenylalanine, the CDR3 has a length of 14 residues. The retained sequence is limited to the CDR3, 42 bases, with the frame set at the first base. Overall study results and their limits: Clinical and demographic metadata were provided uncurated, with the amount varying by source and participant.

TCRbeta CDR3 regions were amplified from genomic DNA using the immunoSEQ Assay, a bias-controlled multiplex PCR. In the original analysis: The number of nucleated cells in each sample was estimated from the amplification of reference gene primers within the assay. To quantify the absolute abundance of each unique TCRbeta CDR3 rearrangement, sequence reads were collapsed and filtered. For each sample, productive Simpson clonality was calculated as the square root of Simpson's diversity index across productive rearrangements. In its TCRdb copy, this immuneACCESS table keeps in-frame sequences only and misses some clones. Where compared with another copy, unresolved V genes explain less than half of these, and the others have no known cause. The D gene and trimming were derived from the DNA, and the V and J assignments and clone size from that table. This sample is represented by 150,000 or so clones; about 85% of them were singletons. Of the sample, 0.55% to 0.75% falls within the top ten clones.

At one collaborating source in Seattle, patients were enrolled during active infection and were followed longitudinally through the course of disease. The collaborating institutions used their own protocols to collect whole blood in K2EDTA tubes. Collaborator samples were shipped for TCRbeta analysis as frozen whole blood, isolated PBMCs, or DNA extracted from either sample type. This clone was counted a few times. Its antigen is unknown. Per-nucleotide qualities are absent, and no much larger clonotype sits a single base away. Sequencing input: peripheral blood. The V and J genes are TRBV5-6 and TRBJ1-2; TRBD1 could be the D gene, as 5 bases match. This TCR was sampled from a man aged 55 to 70 with COVID-19, enrolled during active disease. The bases are TGTGCCAGCAGCTTGGACGACAGTATTGATGGCTACACCTTC. This translates into CASSLDDSIDGYTF.